A selection of T cell receptor beta chains follows, all from one sample in a study of blood T cell repertoires in COVID-19. Sequenced by immunoSEQ multiplex PCR; TCRdb stores in-frame clones only, minus some. This sample carries 200,000 to 300,000 clones, about 87% of them seen once, and the ten largest clones take about 4.1%. Source material: peripheral blood. These receptors were collected from a man in his fifties or sixties who had recovered from COVID-19. CDR3s include the opening cysteine and the closing phenylalanine or tryptophan. Size is omitted from some rows. Given values are once, few, many or a class for expanded clones.

clone_size	v_call	cdr3_aa
NA	TRBV27	CASSLRGTNNEQFF
NA	TRBV19	CASSTSSSNTEAFF
few	TRBV25-1	CASSEFRGAQETQYF
once	TRBV9	CASSPNTPTGGYTF
NA	TRBV9	CASSVETGLAFTGELFF
NA	TRBV6-5	CASSYPGVGNQPQHF
NA	TRBV19	CASVTGPGNTIYF
NA	TRBV4-2	CASSPSRGGLRLHF
NA	TRBV7-2	CASSLRVMADTQYF
NA	TRBV7-6	CASSLAAQGYNSPLHF
NA	TRBV7-2	CASSLRTTDTEAFF
NA	TRBV27	CASSILAGGANEQFF
NA	TRBV19	CASSIPGGVSYGYTF
NA	TRBV19	CASSIGGTGGYEQYF
NA	TRBV6-5	CASRLTGGRGYTF
once	TRBV18	CASSPLESGGTQETQYF
NA	TRBV5-8	CASSLLRTSGKETQYF
NA	TRBV7-9	CANPDRSGYGYTF
NA	TRBV7-2	CASSDTGLFSETQYF
NA	TRBV9	CASSVGVLSIEQYF
NA	TRBV7-2	CASSLIIRAKSPLHF
NA	TRBV18	CASSASGTGGDQPQHF
once	TRBV29-1	CSVKISGQRSPLHF
NA	TRBV19	CASTGRDKGNQPQHF
NA	TRBV5-8	CASSFGRVWETQYF
NA	TRBV11-2	CASSLGRGPDEQFF
NA	TRBV7-3	CASSSGGSTTEAFF
NA	TRBV5-1	CASAGLAVLGETQYF
NA	TRBV30	CAWSLPGRNQPQHF
NA	TRBV19	CASSIARAGGNQETQYF
NA	TRBV19	CASSIDGATGSNIQYF
NA	TRBV18	CASSTKPGQVTDTQYF
NA	TRBV5-6	CASTNRDRVIYEQYF
once	TRBV7-6	CASSLVVTGGGETQYF
NA	TRBV7-9	CASSPTRGRLDEQYF
NA	TRBV25-1	CASSELRAETQYF
NA	TRBV30	CAWSALSGEAFF
NA	TRBV6-6	CASTNPNTEAFF
once	TRBV21-1	CASSSSTGIEQYF
NA	TRBV30	CAWSVQGDQPQHF
few	TRBV7-9	CASSFRTGETDTQYF
NA	TRBV3-1/TRBV3-2	CASSQERPGFKNTGELFF
once	TRBV21-1	CASSLLPGGPASPSLVEQYF
NA	TRBV7-2	CASTPIGRRATGELFF